Below are 31 T cell receptor beta chains sequenced from a single sample in a study of OX40 agonist ivuxolimab in advanced cancers. Assay used: immunoSEQ multiplex PCR; TCRdb lists only in-frame clones, some missing. The sample contains under 65,000 clones, 70% to 90% of which appear only once. The sequenced sample was CD4+ or CD8+ T cells sorted from blood, obtained in a trial of the OX40 agonist ivuxolimab. These receptors came from an adult with an advanced solid tumor such as melanoma, head and neck, liver or kidney cancer.

The rearrangement joins TRBV6-5 to TRBJ1-1, with D uncertain. V lost 5 bases, J lost 4 bases, and 11 bases lay in between. Germline loops: CDR1 MNHEY, CDR2 SVGAGI. The CDR3 is 13 residues long. The CDR3 bases are TGTGCCAGCAGTAGTCGGGGTTCCACTGAAGCTTTCTTT. Residues: CASSSRGSTEAFF.

The chain couples TRBV29-1 to TRBJ1-3; possibly TRBD1 for D (6 bases). CDR1 is SQVTM and CDR2 is ANQGSEA in the germline V gene. V dropped 6 bases and J dropped 1 base, with 13 bases sitting between them. The CDR3 is 14 amino acids. The CDR3 DNA sequence: TGCAGCGTAGGCCTTGGACAGTCTGGAAACACCATATATTTT. Its translation is CSVGLGQSGNTIYF.

The rearrangement joins TRBV9 to TRBJ1-1; a possible D gene is TRBD1 (5 bases). The CDR3 consists of 15 residues. In germline, CDR1 is SGDLS, CDR2 YYNGEE. The V and J ends lost 3 bases and 5 bases respectively, with 17 bases between them. The CDR3, as DNA: TGTGCCAGCAGCGCGGGACGGCCTACGAGGACTGAAGCTTTCTTT. It is translated as CASSAGRPTRTEAFF.

The chain links TRBV5-1 to TRBJ1-2; 8 bases are a match to TRBD1. The CDR3 is made up of 14 amino acids. V trimming: 0 bases; J trimming: 4 bases; junction bases outside the gene matches: 2. CDR1 SGHRS and CDR2 YFSETQ come from the germline V gene. The CDR3 spells CASSLGQGTYGYTF. CDR3 DNA: TGCGCCAGCAGCTTGGGACAGGGGACCTATGGCTACACCTTC.

The chain uses TRBV4-2 and TRBJ2-1; 10 bases align to TRBD1. Germline trimming cut 1 base from V and 7 bases from J; bases unmatched to any gene: 4. The CDR3 has 15 amino acids. CDR1 is LGHNA and CDR2 is YNFKEQ in the germline V gene. CDR3: CASSQGQGAANEQFF. CDR3 nucleotide sequence: TGTGCCAGCAGCCAAGGACAGGGGGCGGCAAATGAGCAGTTCTTC.

This rearrangement joins TRBV6-5 to TRBJ2-7; D remains unclear. V shed 2 bases and J shed 1 base, with 9 bases lying between them. Germline CDR1 MNHEY, CDR2 SVGAGI. This CDR3 comprises 14 residues. The DNA for the CDR3 is TGTGCCAGCAGTTACCGTCTCGGTTCCTACGAGCAGTACTTC. Its protein is CASSYRLGSYEQYF.

The chain carries TRBV11-2 and TRBJ1-4; TRBD1 is a possible D gene (5 bases). CDR3 length: 17 residues. Germline CDR1 reads SGHAT; CDR2 reads FQNNGV. With 3 bases removed from V and 0 bases from J, the gap between germline ends came to 14 bases. CDR3 protein: CASSFSQGRSTNEKLFF. CDR3 nucleotides: TGTGCCAGCAGCTTTTCTCAGGGTAGGTCAACTAATGAAAAACTGTTTTTT.

The chain uses TRBV6-5 and TRBJ2-3, with D perhaps TRBD2 (5 bases). The CDR3 covers 14 residues. V shed 2 bases and J shed 1 base, with 7 bases lying between them. Germline CDR1 reads MNHEY; CDR2 reads SVGAGI. CDR3 protein: CASSYVRGTDTQYF. CDR3 DNA: TGTGCCAGCAGTTACGTGCGGGGCACAGATACGCAGTATTTT.

This chain uses TRBV2 with TRBJ1-1; TRBD1 might be the D (5 bases). The CDR3 runs to 15 residues. Germline loops: CDR1 SNHLY, CDR2 FYNNEI. V was pared by 5 bases and J by 1 base, with 14 bases between. CDR3 sequence: CASSPGTLRNTEAFF. CDR3 coding DNA: TGTGCCAGCAGTCCCGGGACCCTGAGGAACACTGAAGCTTTCTTT.

The chain links TRBV7-3 to TRBJ1-2; 7 nucleotides match TRBD1. Germline assignment: CDR1 SGHTA and CDR2 FQGTGA. This CDR3 region has 14 residues. Unmatched junction bases numbered 16, after V lost 5 bases and J lost 13 bases. CDR3 amino acids: CASSQDGLGQRPTF. In DNA, the CDR3 is TGTGCCAGCAGCCAAGACGGGCTGGGACAGCGCCCCACCTTC.

This chain connects TRBV5-4 to TRBJ2-3, with 7 bases identical to TRBD2. Germline V gene data show CDR1 as SGHNT and CDR2 as YYREEE (reference sequence). The CDR3 covers 15 residues. The trim removed 1 base at V and 4 bases at J, leaving 6 bases unmatched. The CDR3 is CASSLRTSDADTQYF. In DNA form, the CDR3 reads TGTGCCAGCAGCTTGCGTACTAGCGACGCAGATACGCAGTATTTT.

V is TRBV7-8 and J is TRBJ2-5; tentative D call: TRBD2 (7 bases). CDR1 SGHVS and CDR2 FQNEAQ come from the germline V gene. The CDR3 contains 15 residues. V was pared by 2 bases and J by 5 bases, with 15 bases between. CDR3 DNA sequence: TGTGCCAGCAGCTTACCGGGCGGGGGCTGGGAGACCCAGTACTTC. Translated: CASSLPGGGWETQYF.

The V gene is TRBV11-3, the J gene TRBJ1-6; the D is unclear. Germline values: CDR1 SGHNT, CDR2 YENEEA. Trimming stripped 2 bases from V and 8 bases from J, with 7 bases between. There are 13 residues in the CDR3. The CDR3 spells CASSLHRDSPLHF. In DNA, the CDR3 is TGTGCCAGCAGCTTACACCGGGATTCACCCCTCCACTTT.

The chain employs TRBV9 and TRBJ1-2; possible D gene TRBD1, 6 bases. Germline V gene lookup returns CDR1 SGDLS and CDR2 YYNGEE. The CDR3 has 12 amino acids. The V end was cut by 7 bases, the J end by 1 base, with 8 bases between. The CDR3 DNA reads as TGTGCCAGCCAGGGGCTTAACTATGGCTACACCTTC. Protein product: CASQGLNYGYTF.

This chain uses TRBV30 with TRBJ1-2, with 8 bases identical to TRBD1. The germline V gene has CDR1 GTSNPN and CDR2 SVGIG (reference sequence). With 4 bases clipped from V and 6 bases from J, the junction kept 4 bases outside the gene matches. This CDR3 comprises 12 residues. Here the CDR3 reads CAWKTGDHGYTF. The CDR3 region has the DNA TGTGCCTGGAAGACAGGGGATCATGGCTACACCTTC.

The V gene is TRBV2, the J gene TRBJ2-2; 7 bases align to TRBD1. The CDR3 runs to 15 residues. Germline V gene data show CDR1 as SNHLY and CDR2 as FYNNEI. Losses at the gene ends were 5 bases for V and 8 bases for J; bases not matched to a gene: 11. The CDR3 loop reads CASSSQRQGSGELFF. The CDR3, as DNA: TGTGCCAGCAGTTCCCAAAGACAGGGATCTGGGGAGCTGTTTTTT.

The V and J genes are TRBV19 and TRBJ2-7, with D possibly being TRBD1 or TRBD2 (6 bases each). Germline lookup yields CDR1 LNHDA and CDR2 SQIVND (reference sequence). This CDR3 has 13 amino acids. Trimming removed 10 bases from V and 3 bases from J, with 16 bases in between. The CDR3 DNA follows: TGTGCCACCGGGGGTGGGGGCCACTACGAGCAGTACTTC. Translating it yields CATGGGGHYEQYF.

This clone was seen a few times. The chain joins TRBV7-2 to TRBJ2-5; 8 nucleotides line up with TRBD2. Germline assignment: CDR1 SGHTA and CDR2 FQGNSA. This CDR3 is built from 15 residues. J was trimmed by 5 bases and V by 5 bases; bases with no gene match: 10. The CDR3 region has the DNA TGTGCCAGCAGCCTGCTCGGGGGGGGGATGGAGACCCAGTACTTC. The encoded protein is CASSLLGGGMETQYF.

The chain has TRBV25-1 and TRBJ2-3; the match to TRBD1 covers 8 bases. The CDR3 consists of 15 residues. V shed 4 bases, J shed 5 bases, and the junction held 8 bases outside the gene matches. Germline lookup yields CDR1 MGHDK and CDR2 SYGVNS. The CDR3 sequence is CASSAPGQGQDTQYF. The CDR3 coding sequence is TGTGCCAGCAGTGCTCCCGGACAGGGCCAAGATACGCAGTATTTT.

The rearrangement uses TRBV6-1 and TRBJ1-2; D uncertain. Germline V gives CDR1 MNHNS, CDR2 SASEGT. CDR3 length: 14 amino acids. V was cut by 10 bases and J by 1 base, with 16 bases left in between. Written as DNA, the CDR3 is TGTGCCACCCAAAGGGCGGGTGGTAACTATGGCTACACCTTC. Translating it yields CATQRAGGNYGYTF.

This chain joins TRBV5-6 and TRBJ1-5, with 9 bases matching TRBD1. The V gene's germline CDR1 is SGHDT and CDR2 YYEEEE. The CDR3 totals 15 residues. J lost 7 bases, V lost 2 bases, and 7 bases had no gene match. The CDR3, as DNA: TGTGCCAGCAGCTTTTTGGGACAGGGAGCGCAGCCCCAGCATTTT. This codes for CASSFLGQGAQPQHF.

J is TRBJ2-7 and V is TRBV6-1; the D gene is possibly TRBD2 (6 bases). The CDR3 extends over 16 amino acids. Germline loops: CDR1 MNHNS, CDR2 SASEGT. Deletions cut 0 bases from V and 6 bases from J, with 18 bases between. The CDR3 coding sequence is TGTGCCAGCAGTGAAGCCTCCACCCGTGTCGGGGGCGAGCAGTACTTC. Amino acids: CASSEASTRVGGEQYF.

J is TRBJ2-4 and V is TRBV4-2; perhaps TRBD2 as D (6 bases). The CDR3 has 12 amino acids. The germline CDR1 and CDR2 sequences are LGHNA and YNFKEQ. Trimming cost V 0 bases and J 9 bases, with 6 bases left between them. The CDR3 is CASSQEGGIQYF. DNA for the CDR3: TGTGCCAGCAGCCAAGAGGGGGGCATTCAGTACTTC.

This sequence joins TRBV5-5 and TRBJ2-7; TRBD2 matches at 7 bases. The CDR3 length is 14 residues. The germline V gene has CDR1 SGHKS and CDR2 YYEKEE (reference sequence). Unmatched junction bases numbered 8, after V lost 4 bases and J lost 4 bases. The CDR3 DNA sequence: TGTGCCAGCAGCAGGCCGGGACTAACATACGAGCAGTACTTC. Translating it yields CASSRPGLTYEQYF.

This clone was counted between two and nine times. The chain employs TRBV7-8 and TRBJ1-5; D may be TRBD1 (5 bases). The germline gives CDR1 SGHVS, CDR2 FQNEAQ. The CDR3 has 14 residues. Trimming cost V 6 bases and J 4 bases, with 13 bases left between them. CDR3 region: CASSLTERNQPQHF. The CDR3 region has the DNA TGTGCCAGCAGTTTGACAGAGAGGAATCAGCCCCAGCATTTT.

The J gene is TRBJ1-2, the V gene TRBV27; tentatively, D is TRBD1 (5 bases). CDR3 size: 13 residues. CDR1 is MNHEY, CDR2 SMNVEV, per germline (reference sequence). Between the trimmed V and J ends, which lost 8 bases and 3 bases, there was a span of 13 bases. CDR3 amino acids: CASGEGQHYGYTF. CDR3 nucleotides: TGTGCCAGCGGGGAGGGGCAGCACTATGGCTACACCTTC.

V gene TRBV2 combines with J gene TRBJ1-2; weak D call: TRBD1 (5 bases). This CDR3 region has 12 residues. Germline V gene lookup returns CDR1 SNHLY and CDR2 FYNNEI. The V end lost 7 bases, the J end lost 7 bases, and 13 bases lay between the germline ends. CDR3 nucleotide sequence: TGTGCCAGCAAAGGGGACGGGGTTGGCTACACCTTC. Translated, it gives CASKGDGVGYTF.

The chain employs TRBV10-3 and TRBJ2-1; D possibly matches TRBD1 or TRBD2 (6 bases each). Germline assignment: CDR1 ENHRY and CDR2 SYGVKD. This CDR3 region has 17 residues. The V end lost 0 bases, the J end lost 4 bases, and 16 bases lay between the germline ends. In DNA form, the CDR3 reads TGTGCCATCAGTGAGTCGAAATTCGGGGGCCTGTACAATGAGCAGTTCTTC. Its protein is CAISESKFGGLYNEQFF.

This clone was detected only once. Here the CDR3 DNA reads TGTGCCAGCAGCTCTCGGACAGTTACAGCGGACACTGAAGCTTTCTTT. This gives the protein CASSSRTVTADTEAFF. The V gene is TRBV5-6, the J gene TRBJ1-1; D is perhaps TRBD1 (6 bases). V was clipped by 3 bases and J by 3 bases, with 18 bases between them. Germline CDR1 is SGHDT and CDR2 is YYEEEE. The CDR3 totals 16 residues.

The CDR3 here is CASSLGNEQFF. The CDR3 bases are TGTGCCAGCAGCTTGGGGAATGAGCAGTTCTTC. V gene TRBV5-4 combines with J gene TRBJ2-1, with no clear D. The CDR3 has 11 residues. Deletions cut 0 bases from V and 7 bases from J, with 2 bases between. Germline V gene data show CDR1 as SGHNT and CDR2 as YYREEE (reference sequence).

This chain uses TRBV18 with TRBJ2-7, with 7 bases that match TRBD2. The CDR3 length is 17 residues. With V trimmed by 3 bases and J by 2 bases, 13 bases remained unmatched. Per the germline V gene, CDR1 is KGHSH and CDR2 is LQKENI. The CDR3 reads CASSPETGGLGAYEQYF. DNA of the CDR3: TGTGCCAGCTCACCGGAAACGGGAGGCTTGGGGGCCTACGAGCAGTACTTC.